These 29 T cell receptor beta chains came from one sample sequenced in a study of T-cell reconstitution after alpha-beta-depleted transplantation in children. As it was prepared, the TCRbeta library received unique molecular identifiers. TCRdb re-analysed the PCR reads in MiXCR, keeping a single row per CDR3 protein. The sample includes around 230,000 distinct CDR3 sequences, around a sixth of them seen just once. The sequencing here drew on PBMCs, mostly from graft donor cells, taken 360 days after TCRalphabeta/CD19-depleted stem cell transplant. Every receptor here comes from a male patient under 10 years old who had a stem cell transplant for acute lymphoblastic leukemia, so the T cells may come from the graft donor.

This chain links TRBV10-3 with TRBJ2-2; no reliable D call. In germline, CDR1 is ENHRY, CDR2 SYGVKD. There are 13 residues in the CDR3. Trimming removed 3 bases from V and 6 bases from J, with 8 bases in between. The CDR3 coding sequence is TGTGCCATCAGTGAACGGCAGTCCGGGGAGCTGTTTTTT. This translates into CAISERQSGELFF.

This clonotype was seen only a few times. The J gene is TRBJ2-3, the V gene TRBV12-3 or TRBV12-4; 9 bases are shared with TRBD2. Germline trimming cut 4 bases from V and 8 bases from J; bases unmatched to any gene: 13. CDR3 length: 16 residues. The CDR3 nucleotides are TGTGCCAGCAGTTCCGACCTCGGGGGTAGCGGGGGTACGCAGTATTTT. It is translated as CASSSDLGGSGGTQYF.

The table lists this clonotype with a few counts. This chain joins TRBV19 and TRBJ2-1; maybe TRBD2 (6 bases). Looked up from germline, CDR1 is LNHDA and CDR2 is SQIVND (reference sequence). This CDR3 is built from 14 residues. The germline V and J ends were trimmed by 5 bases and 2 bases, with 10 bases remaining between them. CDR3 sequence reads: CASSLLAPYNEQFF. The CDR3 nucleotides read TGTGCCAGTAGTTTGCTAGCGCCCTACAATGAGCAGTTCTTC.

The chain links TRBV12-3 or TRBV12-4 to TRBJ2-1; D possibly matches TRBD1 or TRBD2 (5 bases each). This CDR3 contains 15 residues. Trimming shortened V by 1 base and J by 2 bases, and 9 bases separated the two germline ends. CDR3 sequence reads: CASSLGDGAYNEQFF. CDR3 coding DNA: TGTGCCAGCAGTTTAGGGGACGGAGCCTACAATGAGCAGTTCTTC.

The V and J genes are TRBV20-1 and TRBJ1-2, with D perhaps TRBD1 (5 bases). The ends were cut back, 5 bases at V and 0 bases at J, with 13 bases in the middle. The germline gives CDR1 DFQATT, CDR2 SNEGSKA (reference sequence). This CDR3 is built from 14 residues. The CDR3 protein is CSAGGKPTNYGYTF. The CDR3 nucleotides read TGCAGTGCTGGGGGGAAACCTACTAACTATGGCTACACCTTC.

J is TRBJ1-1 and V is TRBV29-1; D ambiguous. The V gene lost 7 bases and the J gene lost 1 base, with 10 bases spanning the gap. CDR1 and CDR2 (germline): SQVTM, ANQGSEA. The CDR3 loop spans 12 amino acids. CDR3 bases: TGCAGCGCTCGGGAGGGGAACACTGAAGCTTTCTTT. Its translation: CSAREGNTEAFF.

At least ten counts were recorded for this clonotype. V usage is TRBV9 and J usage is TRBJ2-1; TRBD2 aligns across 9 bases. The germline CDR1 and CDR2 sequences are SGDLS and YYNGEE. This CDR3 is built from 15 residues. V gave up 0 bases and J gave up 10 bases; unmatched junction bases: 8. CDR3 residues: CASSVESSGAGEQFF. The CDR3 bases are TGTGCCAGCAGCGTAGAGTCTAGCGGGGCCGGGGAGCAGTTCTTC.

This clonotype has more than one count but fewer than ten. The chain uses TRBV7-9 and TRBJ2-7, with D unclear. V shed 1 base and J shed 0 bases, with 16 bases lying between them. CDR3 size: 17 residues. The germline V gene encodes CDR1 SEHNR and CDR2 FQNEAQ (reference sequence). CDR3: CASSLGPSLLGSYEQYF. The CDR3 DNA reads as TGTGCCAGCAGCTTAGGGCCGTCTCTCCTCGGCTCCTACGAGCAGTACTTC.

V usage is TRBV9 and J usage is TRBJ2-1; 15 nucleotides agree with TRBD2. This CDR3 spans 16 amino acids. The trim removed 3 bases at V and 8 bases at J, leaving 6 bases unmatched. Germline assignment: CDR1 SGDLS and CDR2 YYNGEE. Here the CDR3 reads CASSEGTSGGFDEQFF. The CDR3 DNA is TGTGCCAGCAGCGAGGGGACTAGCGGGGGGTTCGATGAGCAGTTCTTC.

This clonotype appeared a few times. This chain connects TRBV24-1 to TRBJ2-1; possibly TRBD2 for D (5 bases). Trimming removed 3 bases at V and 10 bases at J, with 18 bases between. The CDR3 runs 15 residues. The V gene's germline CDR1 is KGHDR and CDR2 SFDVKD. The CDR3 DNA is TGTGCCACCAGTGATGCCCGAGGGAGCCTTCTGGAGCAGTTCTTC. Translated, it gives CATSDARGSLLEQFF.

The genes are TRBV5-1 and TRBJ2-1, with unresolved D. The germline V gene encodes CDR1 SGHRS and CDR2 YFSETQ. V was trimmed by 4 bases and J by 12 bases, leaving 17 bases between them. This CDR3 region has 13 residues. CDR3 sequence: CASSTGPLGTQFF. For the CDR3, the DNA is TGCGCCAGCAGCACCGGACCCCTGGGTACGCAGTTCTTC. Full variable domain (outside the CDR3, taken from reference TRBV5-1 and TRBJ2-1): KAGVTQTPRYLIKTRGQQVTLSCSPISGHRSVSWYQQTPGQGLQFLFEYFSETQRNKGNFPGRFSGRQFSNSRSEMNVSTLELGDSALYLCASSTGPLGTQFFGPGTRLTVL.

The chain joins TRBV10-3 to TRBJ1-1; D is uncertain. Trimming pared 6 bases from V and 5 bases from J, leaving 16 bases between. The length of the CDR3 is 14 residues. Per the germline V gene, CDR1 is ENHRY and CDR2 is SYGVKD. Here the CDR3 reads CAISHIEGGTEAFF. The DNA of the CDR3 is TGTGCCATCAGCCACATTGAGGGAGGGACTGAAGCTTTCTTT.

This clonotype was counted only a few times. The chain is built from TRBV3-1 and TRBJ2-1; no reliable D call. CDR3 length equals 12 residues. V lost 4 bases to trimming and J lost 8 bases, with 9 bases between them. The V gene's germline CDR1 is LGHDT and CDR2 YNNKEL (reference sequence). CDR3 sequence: CASSLRLHEQFF. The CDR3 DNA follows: TGTGCCAGCAGCCTCAGACTTCATGAGCAGTTCTTC.

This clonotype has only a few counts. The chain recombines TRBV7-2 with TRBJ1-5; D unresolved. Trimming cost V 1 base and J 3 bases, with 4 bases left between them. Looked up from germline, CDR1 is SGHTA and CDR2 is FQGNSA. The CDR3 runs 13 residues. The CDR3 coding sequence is TGTGCCAGCAGCTTAGTAACCAATCAGCCCCAGCATTTT. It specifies CASSLVTNQPQHF.

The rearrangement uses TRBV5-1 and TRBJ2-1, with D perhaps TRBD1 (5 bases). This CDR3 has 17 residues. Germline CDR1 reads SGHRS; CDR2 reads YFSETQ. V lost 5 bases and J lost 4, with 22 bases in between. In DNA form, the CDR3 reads TGCGCCAGCAGGTCGGACACCCCCCGGCCCAAATACAATGAGCAGTTCTTC. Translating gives CASRSDTPRPKYNEQFF.

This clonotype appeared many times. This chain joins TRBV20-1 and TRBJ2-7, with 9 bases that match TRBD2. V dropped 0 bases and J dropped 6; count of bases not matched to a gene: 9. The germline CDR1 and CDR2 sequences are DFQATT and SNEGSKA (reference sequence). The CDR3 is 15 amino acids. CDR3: CSARDPGGGALEQYF. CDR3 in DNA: TGCAGTGCTAGAGATCCGGGCGGGGGGGCTCTCGAGCAGTACTTC.

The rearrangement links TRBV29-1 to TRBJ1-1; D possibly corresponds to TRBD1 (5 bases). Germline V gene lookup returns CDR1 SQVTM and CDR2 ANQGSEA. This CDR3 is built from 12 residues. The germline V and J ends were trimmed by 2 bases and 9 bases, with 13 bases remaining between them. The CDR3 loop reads CSVETFEGKAFF. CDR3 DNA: TGCAGCGTTGAAACGTTTGAGGGGAAAGCTTTCTTT.

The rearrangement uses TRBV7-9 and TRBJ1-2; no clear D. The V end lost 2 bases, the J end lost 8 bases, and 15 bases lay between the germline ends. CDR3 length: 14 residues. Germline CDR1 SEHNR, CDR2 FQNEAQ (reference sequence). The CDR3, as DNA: TGTGCCAGCAGCTTACTTCGACTTCGGGCGGGCTACACCTTC. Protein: CASSLLRLRAGYTF.

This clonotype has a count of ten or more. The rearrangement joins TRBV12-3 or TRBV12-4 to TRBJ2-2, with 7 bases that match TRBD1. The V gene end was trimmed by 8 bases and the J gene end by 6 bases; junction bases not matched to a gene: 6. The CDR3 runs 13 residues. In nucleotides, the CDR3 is TGTGCCAGCCTATTAGGGGGCCCCGGGGAGCTGTTTTTT. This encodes CASLLGGPGELFF.

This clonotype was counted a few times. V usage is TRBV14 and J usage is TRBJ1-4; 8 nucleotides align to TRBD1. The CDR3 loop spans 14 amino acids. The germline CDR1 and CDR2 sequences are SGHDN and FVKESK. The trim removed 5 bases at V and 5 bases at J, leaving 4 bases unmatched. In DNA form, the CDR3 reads TGTGCCAGCAGCGTCCGACAGGGGAATGAAAAACTGTTTTTT. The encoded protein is CASSVRQGNEKLFF.

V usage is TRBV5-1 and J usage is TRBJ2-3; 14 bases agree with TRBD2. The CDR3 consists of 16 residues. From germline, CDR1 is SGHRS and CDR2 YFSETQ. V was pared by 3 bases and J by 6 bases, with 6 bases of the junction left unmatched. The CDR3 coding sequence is TGCGCCAGCAGCTCCGGACTAGCGGGGGGCCGGGATACGCAGTATTTT. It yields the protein CASSSGLAGGRDTQYF. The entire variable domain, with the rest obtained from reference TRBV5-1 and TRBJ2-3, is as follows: KAGVTQTPRYLIKTRGQQVTLSCSPISGHRSVSWYQQTPGQGLQFLFEYFSETQRNKGNFPGRFSGRQFSNSRSEMNVSTLELGDSALYLCASSSGLAGGRDTQYFGPGTRLTVL.

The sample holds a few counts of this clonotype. CDR3 amino acids: CASSSDRLNTEAFF. The DNA of the CDR3 is TGTGCCAGCTCGTCCGACAGGCTGAACACTGAAGCTTTCTTT. J is TRBJ1-1 and V is TRBV18; D perhaps matches TRBD1 (6 bases). The germline V and J ends were trimmed by 6 bases and 0 bases, with 11 bases remaining between them. CDR3 size: 14 residues. CDR1 and CDR2 from the germline V gene are KGHSH and LQKENI.

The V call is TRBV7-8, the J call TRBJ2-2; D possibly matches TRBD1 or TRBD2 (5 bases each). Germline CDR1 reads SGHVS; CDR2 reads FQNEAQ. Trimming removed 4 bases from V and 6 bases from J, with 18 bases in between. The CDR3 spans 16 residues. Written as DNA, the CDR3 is TGTGCCAGCAGCTCTCCCGGGACCCCCACATCCGGGGAGCTGTTTTTT. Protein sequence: CASSSPGTPTSGELFF. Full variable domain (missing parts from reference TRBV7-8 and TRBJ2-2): GAGVSQSPRYKVAKRGQDVALRCDPISGHVSLFWYQQALGQGPEFLTYFQNEAQLDKSGLPSDRFFAERPEGSVSTLKIQRTQQEDSAVYLCASSSPGTPTSGELFFGEGSRLTVL.

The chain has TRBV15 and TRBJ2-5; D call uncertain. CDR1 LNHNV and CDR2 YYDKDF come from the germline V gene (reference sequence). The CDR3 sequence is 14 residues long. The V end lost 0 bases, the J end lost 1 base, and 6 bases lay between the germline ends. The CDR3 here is CATSRDNIQETQYF. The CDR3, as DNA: TGTGCCACCAGCAGAGACAACATCCAAGAGACCCAGTACTTC.

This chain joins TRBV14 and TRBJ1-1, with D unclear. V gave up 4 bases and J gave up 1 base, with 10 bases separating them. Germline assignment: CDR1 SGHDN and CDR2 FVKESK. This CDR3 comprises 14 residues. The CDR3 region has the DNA TGTGCCAGCAGCCGATGGACGGAGAACACTGAAGCTTTCTTT. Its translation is CASSRWTENTEAFF. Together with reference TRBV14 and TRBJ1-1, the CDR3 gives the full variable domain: EAGVTQFPSHSVIEKGQTVTLRCDPISGHDNLYWYRRVMGKEIKFLLHFVKESKQDESGMPNNRFLAERTGGTYSTLKVQPAELEDSGVYFCASSRWTENTEAFFGQGTRLTVV.

CDR3 sequence: CASSSGTSEAETQYF. As DNA, the CDR3 is TGTGCCAGCAGCTCCGGGACTAGCGAGGCGGAGACCCAGTACTTC. The gene calls are TRBV5-4 and TRBJ2-5; 10 nucleotides align to TRBD2. Unmatched junction bases numbered 7, after V lost 3 bases and J lost 5 bases. Germline V gene data show CDR1 as SGHNT and CDR2 as YYREEE (reference sequence). CDR3 length equals 15 residues.

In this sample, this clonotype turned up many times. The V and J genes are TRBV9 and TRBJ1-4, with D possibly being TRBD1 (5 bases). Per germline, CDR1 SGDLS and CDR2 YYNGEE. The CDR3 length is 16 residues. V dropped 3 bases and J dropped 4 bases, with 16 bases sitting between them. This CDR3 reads CASSGGGASLNEKLFF. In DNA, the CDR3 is TGTGCCAGCAGCGGCGGTGGGGCTAGCCTTAATGAAAAACTGTTTTTT.

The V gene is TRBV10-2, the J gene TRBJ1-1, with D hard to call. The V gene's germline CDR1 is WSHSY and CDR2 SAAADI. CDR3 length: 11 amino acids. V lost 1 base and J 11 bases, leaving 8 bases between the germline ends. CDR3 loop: CASSELGRAFF. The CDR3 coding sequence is TGCGCCAGCAGTGAGTTGGGCAGGGCTTTCTTT.

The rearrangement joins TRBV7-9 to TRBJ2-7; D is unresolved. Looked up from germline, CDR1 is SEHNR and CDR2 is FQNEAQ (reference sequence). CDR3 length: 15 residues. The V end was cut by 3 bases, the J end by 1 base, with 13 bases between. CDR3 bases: TGTGCCAGCAGCTTTGAGGACGCCGGGTCCTACGAGCAGTACTTC. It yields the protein CASSFEDAGSYEQYF. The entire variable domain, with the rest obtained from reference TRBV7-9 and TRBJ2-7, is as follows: DTGVSQNPRHKITKRGQNVTFRCDPISEHNRLYWYRQTLGQGPEFLTYFQNEAQLEKSRLLSDRFSAERPKGSFSTLEIQRTEQGDSAMYLCASSFEDAGSYEQYFGPGTRLTVT.